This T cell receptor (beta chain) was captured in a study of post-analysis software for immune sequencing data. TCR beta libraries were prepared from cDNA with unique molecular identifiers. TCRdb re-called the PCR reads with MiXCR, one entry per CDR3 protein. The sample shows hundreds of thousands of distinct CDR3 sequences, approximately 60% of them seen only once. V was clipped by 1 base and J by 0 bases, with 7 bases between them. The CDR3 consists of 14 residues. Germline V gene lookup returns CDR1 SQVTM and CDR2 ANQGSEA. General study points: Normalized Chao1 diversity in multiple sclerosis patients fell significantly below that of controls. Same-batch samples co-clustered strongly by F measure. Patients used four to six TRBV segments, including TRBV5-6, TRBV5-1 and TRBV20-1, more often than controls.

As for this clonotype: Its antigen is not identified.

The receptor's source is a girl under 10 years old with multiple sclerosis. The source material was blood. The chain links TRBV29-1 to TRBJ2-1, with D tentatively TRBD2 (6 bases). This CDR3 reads CSVEVADSYNEQFF. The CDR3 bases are TGCAGCGTTGAAGTAGCGGACTCCTACAATGAGCAGTTCTTC.